The 32 T cell receptor beta chains presented below share a single source sample, sequenced in a study of cytomegalovirus exposure and HLA in healthy donors. TCRdb's table, derived via immunoSEQ multiplex PCR, lists solely in-frame clones and lacks some. The table shows 150,000 to 170,000 clones, with around nine tenths occurring only once. Sequenced sample: PBMCs. The source of these receptors is a man aged 18-30 years in good health and CMV-seropositive.

The chain has TRBV7-9 and TRBJ1-1; 7 nucleotides match TRBD1. The germline gives CDR1 SEHNR, CDR2 FQNEAQ (reference sequence). V was pared by 3 bases and J by 8 bases, with 12 bases of the junction left unmatched. This CDR3 is built from 15 residues. The CDR3 loop reads CASSFLQGQSKEAFF. The CDR3 nucleotides read TGTGCCAGCAGCTTCCTCCAGGGACAGTCTAAGGAAGCTTTCTTT.

The chain uses TRBV14 and TRBJ1-1; 7 nucleotides agree with TRBD1. Losses at the gene ends were 4 bases for V and 0 bases for J; bases not matched to a gene: 2. The germline gives CDR1 SGHDN, CDR2 FVKESK. This CDR3 has 14 amino acids. The CDR3 coding sequence is TGTGCCAGCAGCCGGGGACAGATGAACACTGAAGCTTTCTTT. Protein product: CASSRGQMNTEAFF.

The rearrangement uses TRBV19 and TRBJ2-6, with 7 bases lining up with TRBD2. The CDR3 covers 17 residues. The V gene's germline CDR1 is LNHDA and CDR2 SQIVND (reference sequence). V trimming: 9 bases; J trimming: 0 bases; junction bases outside the gene matches: 11. The CDR3 coding sequence is TGTGCCAGCCCCTGGACGGGAGGAGGCTCTGGGGCCAACGTCCTGACTTTC. It encodes CASPWTGGGSGANVLTF.

The rearrangement joins TRBV5-1 to TRBJ2-7; no clear D. Trimming removed 3 bases at V and 0 bases at J, with 13 bases between. The CDR3 extends over 15 amino acids. Germline-derived CDR1 and CDR2 are SGHRS and YFSETQ. CDR3 region: CASSYLSVSSYEQYF. The CDR3 DNA is TGCGCCAGCAGCTATTTGTCGGTTAGCTCCTACGAGCAGTACTTC.

The J gene is TRBJ2-1, the V gene TRBV4-2; 7 nucleotides match TRBD2. This CDR3 is built from 17 residues. Germline loops: CDR1 LGHNA, CDR2 YNFKEQ. V dropped 0 bases and J dropped 5; count of bases not matched to a gene: 10. The CDR3 protein is CASSQDSGLAADNEQFF. The CDR3 DNA is TGTGCCAGCAGCCAAGATAGCGGCCTAGCGGCGGACAATGAGCAGTTCTTC.

The genes are TRBV14 and TRBJ1-1; a possible D gene is TRBD1 (6 bases). The CDR3 is made up of 17 amino acids. The V and J ends lost 4 bases and 2 bases respectively, with 20 bases between them. Germline V CDR1 and CDR2: SGHDN, FVKESK. The CDR3 DNA sequence: TGTGCCAGCAGCCGAGGGCCACAGGGTAGAGAAAACACTGAAGCTTTCTTT. It encodes CASSRGPQGRENTEAFF. Full variable domain (remainder filled in from reference TRBV14 and TRBJ1-1): EAGVTQFPSHSVIEKGQTVTLRCDPISGHDNLYWYRRVMGKEIKFLLHFVKESKQDESGMPNNRFLAERTGGTYSTLKVQPAELEDSGVYFCASSRGPQGRENTEAFFGQGTRLTVV.

The chain joins TRBV6-5 to TRBJ1-1, with 8 positions matching TRBD1. The CDR3 is 15 residues long. After removal of 6 bases from V and 0 bases from J, the junction contained 6 bases not matched to a gene. The germline V gene encodes CDR1 MNHEY and CDR2 SVGAGI. DNA of the CDR3: TGTGCCAGCAGGGAACACAGGGGGATGAACACTGAAGCTTTCTTT. Its protein is CASREHRGMNTEAFF.

The V call is TRBV29-1, the J call TRBJ2-2, with D perhaps TRBD1 (6 bases). Per germline, CDR1 SQVTM and CDR2 ANQGSEA. The CDR3 is made up of 13 amino acids. Between the trimmed V and J ends, which lost 4 bases and 7 bases, there was a span of 13 bases. CDR3 DNA sequence: TGCAGCGTTGGAGGAGCAGGGGTCGGGGAGCTGTTTTTT. Its protein is CSVGGAGVGELFF.

This chain links TRBV5-1 with TRBJ2-2; D perhaps matches TRBD2 (6 bases). The CDR3 spans 16 residues. Germline loops: CDR1 SGHRS, CDR2 YFSETQ. V dropped 0 bases and J dropped 4 bases, with 13 bases sitting between them. CDR3 region: CASSLGRDAATGELFF. Here the CDR3 DNA reads TGCGCCAGCAGCTTGGGGAGGGATGCGGCCACCGGGGAGCTGTTTTTT.

The chain combines TRBV5-1 with TRBJ2-3, with TRBD1 matching over 9 bases. Losses at the gene ends were 3 bases for V and 5 bases for J; bases not matched to a gene: 10. Germline CDR1 is SGHRS and CDR2 is YFSETQ. This CDR3 has 16 amino acids. The CDR3 region has the DNA TGCGCCAGCAGCTCACCCCGGGACAGGGTTAAAGATACGCAGTATTTT. It codes for CASSSPRDRVKDTQYF.

The chain links TRBV27 to TRBJ1-2; no clear D. Germline CDR1 and CDR2: MNHEY and SMNVEV (reference sequence). The V end was cut by 2 bases, the J end by 14 bases, with 15 bases between. There are 12 residues in the CDR3. This CDR3 reads CASSLLRGRETF. DNA for the CDR3: TGTGCCAGCAGTTTACTCCGAGGAAGGGAGACCTTC.

In this sample, this clone turned up a few times. The chain carries TRBV6-1 and TRBJ2-3, with 7 bases lining up with TRBD1. Germline assignment: CDR1 MNHNS and CDR2 SASEGT. V lost 6 bases to trimming and J lost 3 bases; unmatched junction nucleotides: 9. The CDR3 is 15 residues long. The CDR3 is CASSIGGYRTDTQYF. In DNA form, the CDR3 reads TGTGCCAGCAGCATAGGGGGCTACAGGACAGATACGCAGTATTTT.

J is TRBJ2-1 and V is TRBV27, with 11 positions matching TRBD2. Germline V gene sequence: CDR1 MNHEY, CDR2 SMNVEV (reference sequence). The junction had 18 bases not matched to a gene; V was cut back by 4 bases and J by 10 bases. This CDR3 region has 18 residues. The CDR3 DNA reads TGTGCCAGCAGTTCGCTTTCCCTACATAGCGGGAGGGCAGGAGAGCAGTTCTTC. Its translation: CASSSLSLHSGRAGEQFF.

The genes are TRBV5-1 and TRBJ2-1; the D gene is possibly TRBD2 (6 bases). This CDR3 comprises 18 residues. Trimming took 7 bases from V and 0 from J, leaving 23 bases between them. Per germline, CDR1 SGHRS and CDR2 YFSETQ. Here the CDR3 DNA reads TGCGCCAGCGGGGCTAGCGTCGGCCAACCTAGCTCCTACAATGAGCAGTTCTTC. Protein sequence: CASGASVGQPSSYNEQFF.

The chain recombines TRBV7-2 with TRBJ2-5, with D maybe TRBD2 (6 bases). V dropped 3 bases and J dropped 4 bases, with 12 bases sitting between them. Germline CDR1 is SGHTA and CDR2 is FQGNSA. This CDR3 is 14 amino acids long. CDR3 nucleotides: TGTGCCAGCAGCTTTGCGGGGCGCGGAGAGACCCAGTACTTC. Residues: CASSFAGRGETQYF.

The V gene is TRBV7-3, the J gene TRBJ1-2; TRBD1 matches 7 bases. CDR1 is SGHTA, CDR2 FQGTGA, per germline. The J segment lost 4 bases and the V segment lost 5 bases, leaving 16 bases of the junction unmatched. The CDR3 loop spans 17 amino acids. In nucleotides, the CDR3 is TGTGCCAGCAGCCTAGACGGCTCAGGGGACAGAGTCTATGGCTACACCTTC. It yields the protein CASSLDGSGDRVYGYTF.

The rearrangement uses TRBV2 and TRBJ1-1; D gene uncertain. The CDR3 spans 13 residues. Per germline, CDR1 SNHLY and CDR2 FYNNEI. Trimming removed 7 bases from V and 3 bases from J, with 12 bases in between. Here the CDR3 reads CASTRIADTEAFF. CDR3 coding DNA: TGTGCCAGCACCCGGATTGCGGACACTGAAGCTTTCTTT.

The rearrangement links TRBV6-5 to TRBJ2-1, with 7 positions matching TRBD1. The CDR3 is made up of 14 amino acids. V lost 6 bases and J lost 9; bases outside the gene matches: 11. Germline-derived CDR1 and CDR2 are MNHEY and SVGAGI. The CDR3 region is CASRFCGQAPEQFF. CDR3 DNA sequence: TGTGCCAGCAGATTTTGTGGACAGGCCCCTGAGCAGTTCTTC.

This clone was seen once. The chain couples TRBV9 to TRBJ2-5; tentative D call: TRBD1 (5 bases). CDR1 is SGDLS, CDR2 YYNGEE, per germline. V was trimmed by 0 bases and J by 1 base, leaving 13 bases between them. CDR3 length: 16 residues. The CDR3 is CASSVGAGQIQETQYF. The DNA for the CDR3 is TGTGCCAGCAGCGTAGGGGCAGGGCAGATCCAAGAGACCCAGTACTTC.

J is TRBJ1-3 and V is TRBV25-1; 8 positions match TRBD1. This CDR3 region has 17 residues. V was clipped by 3 bases and J by 1 base; unmatched bases: 8. Germline V gene sequence: CDR1 MGHDK, CDR2 SYGVNS. CDR3 DNA sequence: TGTGCCAGCAGTGATCCGGCAGGGGGCGTTTCTGGAAACACCATATATTTT. As protein: CASSDPAGGVSGNTIYF.

The chain carries TRBV2 and TRBJ2-2; D uncertain. Trimming left V 4 bases short and J 4 bases short, with 10 bases between. The CDR3 is 14 residues long. Per the germline V gene, CDR1 is SNHLY and CDR2 is FYNNEI. The CDR3 DNA sequence: TGTGCCAGCAGTGCTTCGGCAGGCACCGGGGAGCTGTTTTTT. This sequence encodes CASSASAGTGELFF.

The chain couples TRBV30 to TRBJ2-2, with D possibly being TRBD1 (6 bases). The V and J ends lost 3 bases and 5 bases respectively, with 16 bases between them. This CDR3 region has 15 residues. CDR1 is GTSNPN, CDR2 SVGIG, per germline (reference sequence). CDR3 sequence reads: CAWRKQGSGTGELFF. For the CDR3, the DNA is TGTGCCTGGAGGAAACAGGGTAGTGGGACCGGGGAGCTGTTTTTT.

CDR3 region: CASSQPTGTSLINEQFF. The CDR3 DNA follows: TGTGCCAGCAGTCAACCAACCGGGACTAGCCTAATCAATGAGCAGTTCTTC. The genes are TRBV27 and TRBJ2-1; 9 bases match TRBD2. This CDR3 is built from 17 residues. Germline-derived CDR1 and CDR2 are MNHEY and SMNVEV (reference sequence). Trimming removed 5 bases from V and 6 bases from J; junction bases left unmatched: 14.

V and J are TRBV7-9 and TRBJ1-2; 7 nucleotides agree with TRBD1. The J segment lost 4 bases and the V segment lost 1 base, leaving 6 bases of the junction unmatched. Per the germline V gene, CDR1 is SEHNR and CDR2 is FQNEAQ (reference sequence). This CDR3 comprises 15 residues. The CDR3 spells CASSLDLTGLYGYTF. As DNA, the CDR3 is TGTGCCAGCAGCTTAGACCTGACAGGGCTCTATGGCTACACCTTC.

The V and J genes are TRBV5-1 and TRBJ2-7; D is possibly TRBD2 (6 bases). CDR1 and CDR2 from the germline V gene are SGHRS and YFSETQ. The CDR3 extends over 12 amino acids. V was clipped by 3 bases and J by 3 bases, with 7 bases between them. DNA for the CDR3: TGCGCCAGCAGCTGGGACTTCTACGAGCAGTACTTC. This codes for CASSWDFYEQYF.

J is TRBJ2-3 and V is TRBV27, with D possibly matching TRBD1 (5 bases). The V gene lost 5 bases and the J gene lost 1 base, with 16 bases spanning the gap. Germline V lookup: CDR1 MNHEY, CDR2 SMNVEV (reference sequence). The CDR3 runs 16 residues. CDR3 loop: CASSPIVVGGTDTQYF. CDR3 in DNA: TGTGCCAGCAGTCCCATCGTGGTAGGGGGCACAGATACGCAGTATTTT.

This clone has more than one count but fewer than ten. The chain recombines TRBV5-6 with TRBJ1-6; D is uncertain. The CDR3 length is 13 residues. The ends were cut back, 4 bases at V and 7 bases at J, with 9 bases in the middle. The germline V gene encodes CDR1 SGHDT and CDR2 YYEEEE. The CDR3 region has the DNA TGTGCCAGCAGCCTAGCCGGGAATTCACCCCTCCACTTT. Translation: CASSLAGNSPLHF.

The genes are TRBV10-2 and TRBJ2-5, with 12 bases that match TRBD2. The CDR3 is made up of 17 amino acids. The V segment lost 0 bases and the J segment 5 bases; nucleotides outside the gene matches: 7. Per the germline V gene, CDR1 is WSHSY and CDR2 is SAAADI. CDR3 sequence: CASSESPTSGSGETQYF. Written as DNA, the CDR3 is TGCGCCAGCAGTGAGTCCCCGACTAGCGGGAGCGGGGAGACCCAGTACTTC.

This chain connects TRBV7-9 to TRBJ1-4, with D possibly TRBD1 on 6 matching bases. The V gene lost 11 bases and the J gene lost 7 bases, with 14 bases spanning the gap. CDR3 length: 12 amino acids. The germline gives CDR1 SEHNR, CDR2 FQNEAQ (reference sequence). The CDR3 here is CAGQGFREKLFF. CDR3 bases: TGTGCCGGTCAGGGGTTTCGTGAAAAACTGTTTTTT. The full variable domain, in which reference TRBV7-9 and TRBJ1-4 provide the parts outside the CDR3, is DTGVSQNPRHKITKRGQNVTFRCDPISEHNRLYWYRQTLGQGPEFLTYFQNEAQLEKSRLLSDRFSAERPKGSFSTLEIQRTEQGDSAMYLCAGQGFREKLFFGSGTQLSVL.

The V call is TRBV18, the J call TRBJ1-3, with 8 positions matching TRBD1. This CDR3 has 17 residues. With 3 bases clipped from V and 0 bases from J, the junction kept 7 bases outside the gene matches. Looked up from germline, CDR1 is KGHSH and CDR2 is LQKENI. In nucleotides, the CDR3 is TGTGCCAGCTCACCCTCAGGGGGCTCGTCCTCTGGAAACACCATATATTTT. It specifies CASSPSGGSSSGNTIYF. Full variable domain (remainder filled in from reference TRBV18 and TRBJ1-3): NAGVMQNPRHLVRRRGQEARLRCSPMKGHSHVYWYRQLPEEGLKFMVYLQKENIIDESGMPKERFSAEFPKEGPSILRIQQVVRGDSAAYFCASSPSGGSSSGNTIYFGEGSWLTVV.

This rearrangement joins TRBV29-1 to TRBJ1-5; D might be TRBD1 (5 bases). The CDR3 is 13 amino acids. V lost 3 bases, J lost 11 bases, and 17 bases lay in between. Germline V gene data show CDR1 as SQVTM and CDR2 as ANQGSEA. In nucleotides, the CDR3 is TGCAGCGTTGAGGCCAGGGCAGGCGAAGCCCAGCATTTT. As protein: CSVEARAGEAQHF.

The chain combines TRBV19 with TRBJ2-3; 8 bases are shared with TRBD2. The trim removed 5 bases at V and 3 bases at J, leaving 10 bases unmatched. The CDR3 is made up of 16 amino acids. CDR1 is LNHDA, CDR2 SQIVND, per germline (reference sequence). The CDR3 DNA reads as TGTGCCAGTAGTCCCAATTCCCGGGGGGGGACAGATACGCAGTATTTT. It is translated as CASSPNSRGGTDTQYF.